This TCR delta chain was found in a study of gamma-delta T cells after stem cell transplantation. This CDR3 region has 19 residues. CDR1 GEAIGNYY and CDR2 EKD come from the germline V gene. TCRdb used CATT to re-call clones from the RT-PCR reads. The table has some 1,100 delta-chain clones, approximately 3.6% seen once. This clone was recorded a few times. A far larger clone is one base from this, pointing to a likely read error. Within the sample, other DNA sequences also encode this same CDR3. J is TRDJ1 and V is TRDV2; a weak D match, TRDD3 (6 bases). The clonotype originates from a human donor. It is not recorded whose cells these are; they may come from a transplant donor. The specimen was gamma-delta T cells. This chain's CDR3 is CACDTAWDRHQPSTDKLIF. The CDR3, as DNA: TGTGCCTGCGACACCGCCTGGGATAGACACCAACCTTCTACCGATAAACTCATCTTT.